This is a list of T cell receptor beta chains from one sample in a study of T cell clonotyping in hematopoietic cell transplantation. Measured with immunoSEQ multiplex PCR; TCRdb has only the in-frame clones, and not every one. The sample comprises roughly 11,000 clones, 89% of which are singletons, and approximately 3.9% rests with the top ten. The material sequenced was peripheral blood mononuclear cells. Receptor source: a human donor who either received an allogeneic hematopoietic cell transplant for a myeloid malignancy or was a related donor (not recorded which). Some clones in this sample may be carry-over from other donors' samples. The CDR3 runs from the conserved cysteine through the conserved F or W. A D gene is named only where the DNA matches it firmly. Only part of the rows carry a size: once, few, many, or a class if the clone is expanded.

TRBJ2-1	TRBV27	TRBD2	14	-	TGTGCCAGCACGGCAGCGGGGGAAAGGTATGAGCAGTTCTTC	CASTAAGERYEQFF
TRBJ2-3	TRBV5-1	TRBD2	21	-	TGCGCCAGCAGCCGCCGGGGGACTAGCGGGGGTAATCCCTCTAGCACAGATACGCAGTATTTT	CASSRRGTSGGNPSSTDTQYF
TRBJ1-1	TRBV30	-	12	-	TGTGCCTGGGCTCCCGGACCGCCTGAAGCTTTCTTT	CAWAPGPPEAFF
TRBJ1-1	TRBV15	-	15	-	TGTGCCACCAGCGGAGGGACGGGAATGAACACTGAAGCTTTCTTT	CATSGGTGMNTEAFF
TRBJ1-1	TRBV4-1	-	14	-	TGCGCCAGCAGCCAAGACGGGGTGAACACTGAAGCTTTCTTT	CASSQDGVNTEAFF
TRBJ2-7	TRBV7-7	TRBD1	16	-	TGTGCTAGCAGCCCACGGGGACAGCTCGGGTCCTACGAGCAGTACTTC	CASSPRGQLGSYEQYF
TRBJ1-6	TRBV5-1	-	15	-	TGCGCCAGCAGCCGAGGCAGGGTGGGAGATTCACCCCTCCACTTT	CASSRGRVGDSPLHF
TRBJ2-7	TRBV7-9	-	16	-	TGTGCCAGCAGCTTAGGAGGAGAGGGGGGCTTCTACGAGCAGTACTTC	CASSLGGEGGFYEQYF
TRBJ1-1	TRBV18	-	15	-	TGTGCCAGCTCACGCCGGGTTAGTTGGTACACTGAAGCTTTCTTT	CASSRRVSWYTEAFF
TRBJ1-5	TRBV5-6	-	15	-	TGTGCCAGCAGCTTGGGTTTGGCGGTCGGCCAGCCCCAGCATTTT	CASSLGLAVGQPQHF
TRBJ2-2	TRBV30	TRBD1	13	-	TGTGCCTGGAGGAAACAGGGGTCCGGGGAGCTGTTTTTT	CAWRKQGSGELFF
TRBJ2-3	TRBV11-2	TRBD2	15	-	TGTGCTAGCGCCCCTTTAGCGGGGGGGTGGTATACGCAGTATTTT	CASAPLAGGWYTQYF
TRBJ2-1	TRBV4-3	TRBD1	16	once	TGCGCCAGCAGCCACAAGGGACAGGGGATATACAATGAGCAGTTCTTC	CASSHKGQGIYNEQFF
TRBJ2-5	TRBV25-1	-	15	-	TGTGCCAGCAGCGCTCACACGGGGGGCAAAGAGACCCAGTACTTC	CASSAHTGGKETQYF
TRBJ1-2	TRBV19	-	13	-	TGTGCCAGTAGTTATAGCAGCAACTATGGCTACACCTTC	CASSYSSNYGYTF
TRBJ1-1	TRBV7-3	-	14	-	TGTGCCAGCAGCTCGGGACCGTCGAACACTGAAGCTTTCTTT	CASSSGPSNTEAFF
TRBJ1-6	TRBV18	-	13	few	TGTGCCAGCTCACCACGGCTGCTGGATTCCCTCCACTTT	CASSPRLLDSLHF
TRBJ1-6	TRBV27	-	18	-	TGTGCCAGCAGTTTATTGTTGGATTCCGACGGTTACAATTCACCCCTCCACTTT	CASSLLLDSDGYNSPLHF
TRBJ2-3	TRBV2	TRBD2	16	-	TGTGCCAGCAGGGCCGGGACTAGCAGACCCACAGATACGCAGTATTTT	CASRAGTSRPTDTQYF
TRBJ1-2	TRBV27	-	14	-	TGTGCCAGCAGTTCGCTTGTGGGGAGGGATGGCTACACCTTC	CASSSLVGRDGYTF
TRBJ1-2	TRBV6-1	-	16	-	TGTGCCAGCAGTGAAGCCATAGGACAGCCCGGCGGTGGCTACACCTTC	CASSEAIGQPGGGYTF
TRBJ1-4	TRBV2	TRBD1	14	few	TGTGCCAGCAGTGAAACAGGGGCTAATGAAAAACTGTTTTTT	CASSETGANEKLFF
TRBJ2-7	TRBV2	-	13	-	TGTGCCACCACCAGGGCAGACTCCTACGAGCAGTACTTC	CATTRADSYEQYF
TRBJ1-2	TRBV11-1	TRBD1	16	-	TGTGCCAGCAGCTCCTGGGGGACAGGGGAGACTTATGGCTACACCTTC	CASSSWGTGETYGYTF
TRBJ1-5	TRBV6-5	-	14	-	TGTGCCAGCAGACTAGGGGCTGGGTATCAGCCCCAGCATTTT	CASRLGAGYQPQHF
TRBJ1-2	TRBV9	TRBD1	15	once	TGTGCCAGCAGCTCGGGACAGTTCCCTGGCTATGGCTACACCTTC	CASSSGQFPGYGYTF
TRBJ2-2	TRBV2	TRBD2	16	-	TGTGCCAGCACCTCGGACGGGGGGGGGAACACCGGGGAGCTGTTTTTT	CASTSDGGGNTGELFF
TRBJ2-1	TRBV7-3	TRBD2	17	-	TGTGCCAGCAGCTTAAGCCCGCAGCGGGGGGACTACAATGAGCAGTTCTTC	CASSLSPQRGDYNEQFF
TRBJ2-1	TRBV7-2	TRBD2	15	-	TGTGCCAGCAGCTTAGTCGGCGGGGGGGCCGTTGAGCAGTTCTTC	CASSLVGGGAVEQFF
TRBJ2-1	TRBV10-3	-	13	-	TGTGCCATCAGTGAGTTTGGTAACAATGAGCAGTTCTTC	CAISEFGNNEQFF
TRBJ2-2	TRBV11-3	TRBD1	15	-	TGTGCCAGCGGGGCCAGGACAGGGGGTTTCGGGGAGCTGTTTTTT	CASGARTGGFGELFF
TRBJ2-2	TRBV20-1	-	11	-	TGCAGTGCCAACATCGGACGGGAGCTGTTTTTT	CSANIGRELFF
TRBJ2-2	TRBV14	TRBD2	16	-	TGTGCCAGCAGCCAAGAGCGGGGGGCGAGGACCGGGGAGCTGTTTTTT	CASSQERGARTGELFF
TRBJ1-1	TRBV6-1	-	14	-	TGTGCCAGCAGCGTCGTGGGGGGAAGAACTGGAACTTTCTTT	CASSVVGGRTGTFF
TRBJ2-3	TRBV6-4	-	14	-	TGTGCCAGCAGTGACATGGTTAACACAGATACGCAGTATTTT	CASSDMVNTDTQYF
TRBJ2-5	TRBV6-5	TRBD1	12	-	TGTGCCAGCAGTCCGGGACAGGAGACCCAGTACTTC	CASSPGQETQYF
TRBJ2-3	TRBV19	TRBD2	13	-	TGTGCCACCGCGCGGGGGGTGGTAGATACGCAGTATTTT	CATARGVVDTQYF
TRBJ2-7	TRBV7-8	-	16	-	TGTGCCAGCAGCTTATTGGGTACTTGGGGGTACTACGAGCAGTACTTC	CASSLLGTWGYYEQYF
TRBJ2-7	TRBV27	-	14	few	TGTGCCAGCAGTTTAGGGCGAGGGCCCTACGAGCAGTACTTC	CASSLGRGPYEQYF
TRBJ2-3	TRBV11-2	TRBD2	14	-	TGTGCCAGCAGCTCGTCTAGCGGGGGAACGACGCAGTATTTT	CASSSSSGGTTQYF
TRBJ2-3	TRBV19	TRBD2	16	-	TGTGCCAGTAGTATTGCTAGCGGGGGATACACAGATACGCAGTATTTT	CASSIASGGYTDTQYF
TRBJ2-7	TRBV9	TRBD2	15	-	TGTGCCAGCAGCTCGACTAGCGGGGGATTCTACGAGCAGTACTTC	CASSSTSGGFYEQYF
TRBJ2-7	TRBV6-5	TRBD2	14	-	TGTGCCAGCAGTTCGACTAGCGACTCCTACGAGCAGTACTTC	CASSSTSDSYEQYF
TRBJ1-1	TRBV6-1	TRBD1	14	-	TGTGCCAGCAGCCCCGACAGGGTGTACACTGAAGCTTTCTTT	CASSPDRVYTEAFF
TRBJ2-3	TRBV19	TRBD2	13	-	TGTGCCAGTAGACTAGCGGGCACAGATACGCAGTATTTT	CASRLAGTDTQYF
TRBJ1-2	TRBV19	-	13	-	TGTGCCAGTAGTGGGGGACAATTCTATGGCTACACCTTC	CASSGGQFYGYTF
TRBJ1-2	TRBV6-4	-	12	-	TGTGCCAGCAGTGACTCCGTGGGTGGCTACACCTTC	CASSDSVGGYTF
TRBJ1-6	TRBV9	-	14	-	TGTGCCAGCAGCGTAGCTAACTATAATTCACCCCTCCACTTT	CASSVANYNSPLHF
TRBJ1-2	TRBV15	TRBD1	18	-	TGTGCCACCAGCCTCCCACGTTACAGGGGGCGCGAATCCTATGGCTACACCTTC	CATSLPRYRGRESYGYTF
TRBJ1-2	TRBV29-1	-	16	once	TGCAGCGCCGGGGGGGGGAGTAGCGGCAATTCCTATGGCTACACCTTC	CSAGGGSSGNSYGYTF
TRBJ1-5	TRBV6-1	TRBD1	15	-	TGTGCCAGCAGCTGGACAGGGGGTCTTGATCAGCCCCAGCATTTT	CASSWTGGLDQPQHF
TRBJ1-1	TRBV5-1	-	15	-	TGCGCCAGCAGCTTGGCCAGATCCGTCGAAACTGAAGCTTTCTTT	CASSLARSVETEAFF
TRBJ1-1	TRBV4-1	-	14	once	TGCGCCAGCAGCCTCCCCGGGCTCTTCACTGAAGCTTTCTTT	CASSLPGLFTEAFF
TRBJ1-2	TRBV27	TRBD1	16	-	TGTGCCAGCAGTTCGGGGACAGGGGGCGGCAACTATGGCTACACCTTC	CASSSGTGGGNYGYTF